This T cell receptor (beta chain) emerged from a study of blood T cell repertoires in COVID-19 (dated by TCRdb to the early 2020s). Some background on the complete study: Samples from collaborators originated in the United States, Italy and Spain and spanned both the acute and convalescent phases of COVID-19. Deeply sampled blood TCRbeta repertoires from subjects exposed to, actively infected with, or recovered from COVID-19 were included in the dataset. The repertoires were released in a freely available public database intended as a resource for research on the immune response to SARS-CoV-2. Where available, HLA class I and class II types were taken from metadata supplied by the sample provider and were not determined by assay-based typing. Samples came from the ongoing ImmuneRACE study (first 160 participants) plus 1,254 subjects from 6 global collaborators. Sample metadata almost always included a de-identified subject ID, COVID-19 status, age in years and sex. The prospective study material was composed of cDNA or gDNA derived from T cells, B-cell-depleted T cells, or PBMCs. Results and caveats for the whole study, not just this receptor: How much clinical and demographic metadata was included differed by source and by participant, and the metadata was provided uncurated.

CDR1 and CDR2 are read off the germline V gene as SNHLY and FYNNEI. The cysteine opens and the phenylalanine closes a CDR3 of 15 amino acids. The retained sequence is limited to the CDR3, 45 bases, with the frame set at the first base. Trimming costs V 6 bases and J 3 bases, and their ends lie 14 bases apart. The collaborating institutions used their own protocols to collect whole blood in K2EDTA tubes. For TCRbeta analysis, collaborators shipped samples as frozen whole blood, isolated PBMCs, or DNA extracted from either of those sample types. The immunoSEQ Assay, a bias-controlled multiplex PCR, was used to amplify TCRbeta CDR3 regions from genomic DNA. For the original study's pipeline: Nucleated cell counts per sample were estimated from amplification of reference gene primers within the assay. To quantify the absolute abundance of each unique TCRbeta CDR3 rearrangement, sequence reads were collapsed and filtered. For each sample, productive Simpson clonality was calculated as the square root of Simpson's diversity index across productive rearrangements. Sourced from immuneACCESS, this table was stored by TCRdb with only in-frame sequences that have V and J called. A share of the clones is absent; for the studies checked, an unresolved V gene accounts for under half, and the remainder has no known explanation. V, J and clone size are taken as reported in that table, and D and trimming were inferred from the DNA itself. This sample lists fewer than 60,000 clones; roughly 90% were detected once. Around 18% of the sample comes from the top ten.

About this clone itself: The antigen this receptor binds is unknown. The sample holds no much larger clone one base away, and base qualities are not on file.

Material for sequencing was peripheral blood. The V gene is TRBV2 and the J gene is TRBJ2-2; TRBD2 could be the D gene, as 6 bases match. The clonotype was recovered from a human donor in a cohort sampled during active COVID-19. The encoded CDR3 is CASRTGGRDTGELFF. DNA sequence: TGTGCCAGCAGAACCGGAGGGCGTGACACCGGGGAGCTGTTTTTT.